A selection of T cell receptor beta chains follows, all from one sample in a study of T cells in Graves' hyperthyroidism and ophthalmopathy. From the multiplex PCR reads, TCRdb called clonotypes with MiXCR, one entry per CDR3 protein. The repertoire holds more than 500,000 distinct CDR3 sequences, with 16% as singletons. Sequences were obtained from blood. Receptor source: a woman aged 25 to 45 with Graves' hyperthyroidism. The CDR3 runs from the conserved cysteine through the conserved F or W. The D gene is left open where the match is weak. Rows give clone size only sometimes, using once, few, many, or a class for an expanded clone.

TRBV7-9,-,TRBJ2-3,-,CASSPRSGKGTDTQYF,TGTGCCAGCAGCCCTAGATCAGGAAAAGGGACAGATACGCAGTATTTT
TRBV20-1,-,TRBJ2-2,few,CSARDGVTGELFF,TGCAGTGCTAGAGATGGAGTTACCGGGGAGCTGTTTTTT
TRBV6-1,-,TRBJ2-5,few,CASRKQGTETQYF,TGTGCCAGCAGAAAGCAGGGAACTGAGACCCAGTACTTC
TRBV28,-,TRBJ2-3,many,CASSLVDTDTQYF,TGTGCCAGCAGTTTAGTCGACACAGATACGCAGTATTTT
TRBV30,-,TRBJ1-6,-,CAWSAAGTNSPLHF,TGTGCCTGGAGTGCCGCGGGGACCAATTCACCCCTCCACTTT
TRBV12-3/TRBV12-4,-,TRBJ2-7,-,CASTSGDFLGYEQYF,TGTGCCAGCACTTCGGGGGACTTTCTGGGCTACGAGCAGTACTTC
TRBV4-2,TRBD2,TRBJ2-7,-,CASSQDPSGYEQYF,TGTGCCAGCAGCCAAGATCCTAGCGGGTACGAGCAGTACTTC
TRBV4-2,-,TRBJ2-1,-,CASSQAAREQFF,TGTGCCAGCAGCCAAGCGGCGCGGGAGCAGTTCTTC
TRBV3-1,TRBD1,TRBJ1-4,many,CASSLSRGEVEKLFF,TGTGCCAGCAGCCTCTCCAGGGGGGAGGTAGAAAAACTGTTTTTT
TRBV28,TRBD2,TRBJ2-2,-,CASSPPGLAGGPIGAGELFF,TGTGCCAGCAGCCCCCCCGGACTAGCGGGAGGGCCAATAGGCGCCGGGGAGCTGTTTTTT
TRBV3-1,-,TRBJ1-1,many,CASSQGVDPNTEAFF,TGTGCCAGCAGCCAAGGGGTAGACCCGAACACTGAAGCTTTCTTT
TRBV2,TRBD1,TRBJ1-4,-,CASRPGTGSLWATNEKLFF,TGTGCCAGCAGGCCCGGGACAGGGAGTCTGTGGGCAACTAATGAAAAACTGTTTTTT
TRBV28,TRBD1,TRBJ1-4,many,CASSLTGQNYNEKLFF,TGTGCCAGCAGTTTAACGGGACAGAACTATAATGAAAAACTGTTTTTT
TRBV15,-,TRBJ2-7,few,CATSIDLPPYEQYF,TGTGCCACCAGCATAGACCTTCCACCCTACGAGCAGTACTTC
TRBV4-3,TRBD2,TRBJ2-3,-,CASSQDLTGGADTQYF,TGCGCCAGCAGCCAAGATCTGACGGGAGGGGCAGATACGCAGTATTTT
TRBV5-6,-,TRBJ2-7,-,CASSLILAEGGSYEQYF,TGTGCCAGCAGCTTGATCCTAGCGGAGGGGGGCTCCTACGAGCAGTACTTC
TRBV5-1,-,TRBJ2-5,many,CASSSGPAGLETQYF,TGCGCCAGCAGCTCCGGGCCCGCGGGTTTGGAGACCCAGTACTTC
TRBV20-1,-,TRBJ2-1,-,CSASIYSSSYNEQFF,TGCAGTGCTAGTATTTATAGTAGCTCCTACAATGAGCAGTTCTTC
TRBV12-3/TRBV12-4,-,TRBJ2-7,many,CASSPTGTYEQYF,TGTGCCAGCAGTCCGACTGGAACCTACGAGCAGTACTTC
TRBV20-1,-,TRBJ2-7,many,CSAPRDNSYEQYF,TGCAGTGCGCCCCGGGACAACTCCTACGAGCAGTACTTC
TRBV7-8,-,TRBJ1-2,-,CASSILGDFSNTF,TGTGCCAGCAGCATCCTGGGGGACTTCTCGAACACCTTC
TRBV3-1,-,TRBJ2-6,few,CASSQEWQGAAGANVLTF,TGTGCCAGCAGCCAAGAATGGCAGGGCGCCGCTGGGGCCAACGTCCTGACTTTC
TRBV28,TRBD2,TRBJ2-7,many,CASSLLRLADSSYEQYF,TGTGCCAGCAGTTTGCTAAGACTAGCGGATTCCTCCTACGAGCAGTACTTC
TRBV6-1,TRBD1,TRBJ1-2,many,CASSSRDRGRLRGYTF,TGTGCCAGCAGTTCCCGGGACAGGGGGCGTCTGAGGGGCTACACCTTC
TRBV13,-,TRBJ2-1,few,CASNRLPVEVEQFF,TGTGCCAGCAACCGACTCCCCGTCGAGGTGGAGCAGTTCTTC
TRBV19,-,TRBJ2-1,few,CASSRGQGGRYSYNEQFF,TGTGCCAGTAGTAGGGGACAAGGGGGGAGGTACAGCTACAATGAGCAGTTCTTC
TRBV19,-,TRBJ1-5,few,CASSTGTLSNQPQHF,TGTGCCAGTAGTACCGGGACACTTAGCAATCAGCCCCAGCATTTT
TRBV12-3/TRBV12-4,-,TRBJ1-5,many,CASSLETGGNQPQHF,TGTGCCAGCAGTTTAGAAACAGGAGGAAATCAGCCCCAGCATTTT
TRBV7-9,TRBD1,TRBJ1-5,-,CVSSMGQGGQQPQHF,TGTGTCAGCAGCATGGGACAGGGAGGACAGCAGCCCCAGCATTTT
TRBV28,TRBD1,TRBJ1-2,few,CASSSGQGLGYTF,TGTGCCAGCTCCTCGGGACAGGGGCTTGGCTACACCTTC
TRBV19,-,TRBJ1-6,-,CASSTGRIYSPLHF,TGTGCCAGTAGTACGGGCCGGATTTATTCACCCCTCCACTTT
TRBV30,-,TRBJ2-7,many,CAWSIGRDYEQYF,TGTGCCTGGAGTATTGGAAGGGATTACGAGCAGTACTTC
TRBV6-1,-,TRBJ2-1,many,CASSDGGVYNEQFF,TGTGCCAGCAGTGATGGAGGAGTCTACAATGAGCAGTTCTTC